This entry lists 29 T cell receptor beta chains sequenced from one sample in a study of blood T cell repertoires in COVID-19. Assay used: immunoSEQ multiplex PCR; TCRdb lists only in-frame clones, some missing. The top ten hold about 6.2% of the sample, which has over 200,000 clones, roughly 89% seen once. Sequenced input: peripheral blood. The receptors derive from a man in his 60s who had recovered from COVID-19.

The CDR3 DNA sequence: TGTGCCAGCAGCCCCAGGGGAGTTGGGGGTTTAAACACTGAAGCTTTCTTT. Protein product: CASSPRGVGGLNTEAFF. This chain links TRBV3-1 (or the pseudogene TRBV3-2) with TRBJ1-1; perhaps TRBD1 as D (6 bases). V was trimmed by 4 bases and J by 2 bases, leaving 20 bases between them. CDR3 size: 17 residues. Germline CDR1 reads LGHDT; CDR2 reads YNNKEL (reference sequence).

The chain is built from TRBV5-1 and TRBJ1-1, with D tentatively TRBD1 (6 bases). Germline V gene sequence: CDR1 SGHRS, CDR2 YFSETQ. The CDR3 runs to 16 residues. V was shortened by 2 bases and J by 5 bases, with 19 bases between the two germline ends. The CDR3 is CASSFFLRGLSTEAFF. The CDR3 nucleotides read TGCGCCAGCAGCTTTTTTCTCAGGGGTTTAAGTACTGAAGCTTTCTTT. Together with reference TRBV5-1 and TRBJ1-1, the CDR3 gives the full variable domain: KAGVTQTPRYLIKTRGQQVTLSCSPISGHRSVSWYQQTPGQGLQFLFEYFSETQRNKGNFPGRFSGRQFSNSRSEMNVSTLELGDSALYLCASSFFLRGLSTEAFFGQGTRLTVV.

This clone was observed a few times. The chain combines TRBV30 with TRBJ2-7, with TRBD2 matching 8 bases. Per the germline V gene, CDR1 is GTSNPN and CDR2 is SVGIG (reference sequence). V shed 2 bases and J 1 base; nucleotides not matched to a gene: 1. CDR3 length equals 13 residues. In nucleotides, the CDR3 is TGTGCCTGGAGTACTAGCGGATCCTACGAGCAGTACTTC. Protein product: CAWSTSGSYEQYF.

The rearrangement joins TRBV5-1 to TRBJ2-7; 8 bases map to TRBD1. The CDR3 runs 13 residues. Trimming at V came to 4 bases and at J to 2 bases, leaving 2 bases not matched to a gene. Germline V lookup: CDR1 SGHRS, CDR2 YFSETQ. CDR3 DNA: TGCGCCAGCAGCGTACAGGGGGCCTACGAGCAGTACTTC. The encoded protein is CASSVQGAYEQYF.

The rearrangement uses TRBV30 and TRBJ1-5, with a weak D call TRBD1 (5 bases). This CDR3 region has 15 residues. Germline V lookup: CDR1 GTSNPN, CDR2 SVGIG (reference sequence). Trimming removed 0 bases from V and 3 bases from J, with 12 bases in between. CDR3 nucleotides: TGTGCCTGGAGTGTACAGGCCGGCTACAATCAGCCCCAGCATTTT. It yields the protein CAWSVQAGYNQPQHF.

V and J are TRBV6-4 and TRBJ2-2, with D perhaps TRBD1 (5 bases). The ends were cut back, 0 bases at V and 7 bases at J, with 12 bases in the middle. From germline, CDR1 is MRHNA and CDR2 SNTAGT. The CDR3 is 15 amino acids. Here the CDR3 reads CASSDSGQGHGELFF. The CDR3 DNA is TGTGCCAGCAGTGACTCGGGGCAGGGTCACGGGGAGCTGTTTTTT.

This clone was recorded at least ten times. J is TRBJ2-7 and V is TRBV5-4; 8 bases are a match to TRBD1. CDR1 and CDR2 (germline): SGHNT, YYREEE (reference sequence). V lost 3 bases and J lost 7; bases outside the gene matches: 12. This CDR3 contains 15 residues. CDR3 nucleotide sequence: TGTGCCAGCAGCTACAAGAGGCAGGGGGCTCATGAGCAGTACTTC. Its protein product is CASSYKRQGAHEQYF. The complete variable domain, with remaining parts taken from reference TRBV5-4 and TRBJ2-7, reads ETGVTQSPTHLIKTRGQQVTLRCSSQSGHNTVSWYQQALGQGPQFIFQYYREEENGRGNFPPRFSGLQFPNYSSELNVNALELDDSALYLCASSYKRQGAHEQYFGPGTRLTVT.

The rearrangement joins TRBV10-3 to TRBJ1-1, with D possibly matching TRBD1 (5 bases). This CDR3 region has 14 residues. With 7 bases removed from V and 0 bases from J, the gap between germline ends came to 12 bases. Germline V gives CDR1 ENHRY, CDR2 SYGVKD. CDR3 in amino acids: CAIKPGPMNTEAFF. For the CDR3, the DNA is TGTGCCATCAAGCCAGGGCCAATGAACACTGAAGCTTTCTTT.

The CDR3 sequence: CASSVRDSGGVLGEQFF. The DNA of the CDR3 is TGTGCCAGCAGCGTCCGAGATTCAGGGGGCGTTTTGGGTGAGCAGTTCTTC. The chain combines TRBV9 with TRBJ2-1, with TRBD1 matching 8 bases. Germline-derived CDR1 and CDR2 are SGDLS and YYNGEE. J lost 9 bases, V lost 2 bases, and 16 bases had no gene match. The CDR3 has 17 residues.

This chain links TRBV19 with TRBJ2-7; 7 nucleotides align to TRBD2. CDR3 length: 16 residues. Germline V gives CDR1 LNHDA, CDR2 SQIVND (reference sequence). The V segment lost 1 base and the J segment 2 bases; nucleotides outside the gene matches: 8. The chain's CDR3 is CASSIGLRRGAYEQYF. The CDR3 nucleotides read TGTGCCAGTAGTATAGGCTTGCGTCGGGGGGCCTACGAGCAGTACTTC.

In DNA form, the CDR3 reads TGTGCCACCAGTGATTCTAGGACAGGGAGGACTGAAGCTTTCTTT. Encoded protein: CATSDSRTGRTEAFF. The rearrangement links TRBV24-1 to TRBJ1-1; 8 bases are shared with TRBD1. CDR3 size: 15 residues. The V gene's germline CDR1 is KGHDR and CDR2 SFDVKD. The junction had 6 bases not matched to a gene; V was cut back by 2 bases and J by 5 bases.

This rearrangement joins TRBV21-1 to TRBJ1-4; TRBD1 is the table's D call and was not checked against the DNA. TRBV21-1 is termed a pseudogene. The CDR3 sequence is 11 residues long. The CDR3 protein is CASIQGGKLFF. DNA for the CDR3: TGTGCCAGCATCCAGGGGGGCAAACTGTTTTTT.

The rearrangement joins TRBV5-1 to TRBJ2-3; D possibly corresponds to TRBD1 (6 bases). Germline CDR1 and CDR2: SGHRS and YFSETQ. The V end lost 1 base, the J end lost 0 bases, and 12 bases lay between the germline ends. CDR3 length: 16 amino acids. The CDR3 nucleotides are TGCGCCAGCAGCTTGTGGGGCAGGGGAAGCACAGATACGCAGTATTTT. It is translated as CASSLWGRGSTDTQYF.

In DNA, the CDR3 is TGCGCCAGCAGTCCGGACAGCCCGACCTACGAGCAGTACTTC. It specifies CASSPDSPTYEQYF. This chain joins TRBV5-1 and TRBJ2-7, with D perhaps matching TRBD1 (6 bases). V was trimmed by 5 bases and J by 2 bases, leaving 14 bases between them. The germline V gene has CDR1 SGHRS and CDR2 YFSETQ. The length of the CDR3 is 14 residues.

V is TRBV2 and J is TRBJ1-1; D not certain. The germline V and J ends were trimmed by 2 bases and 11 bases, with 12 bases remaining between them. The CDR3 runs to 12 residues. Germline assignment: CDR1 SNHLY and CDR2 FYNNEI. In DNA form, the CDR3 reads TGTGCCAGCAGTGAACTCCCGCTAACCGCTTTCTTT. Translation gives CASSELPLTAFF.

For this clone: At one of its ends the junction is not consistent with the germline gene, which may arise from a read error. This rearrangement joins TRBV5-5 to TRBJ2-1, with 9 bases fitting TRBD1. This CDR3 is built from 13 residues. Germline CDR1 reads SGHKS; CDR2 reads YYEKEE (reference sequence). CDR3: CASRLGQGREQFF. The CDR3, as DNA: TGTGCCAGCCGCTTGGGACAGGGACGTGAGCAGTTCTTC.

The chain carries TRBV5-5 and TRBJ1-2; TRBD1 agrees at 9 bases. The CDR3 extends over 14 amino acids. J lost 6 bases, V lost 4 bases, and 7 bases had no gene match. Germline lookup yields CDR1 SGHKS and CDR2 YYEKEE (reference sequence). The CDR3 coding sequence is TGTGCCAGCAGCATACAGGGGGCGATACATGGCTACACCTTC. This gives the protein CASSIQGAIHGYTF.

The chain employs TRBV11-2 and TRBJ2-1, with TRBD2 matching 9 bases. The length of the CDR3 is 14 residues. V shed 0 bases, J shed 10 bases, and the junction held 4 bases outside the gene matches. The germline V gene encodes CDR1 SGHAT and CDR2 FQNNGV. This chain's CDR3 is CASSLEFLAGEQFF. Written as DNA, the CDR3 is TGTGCCAGCAGCTTAGAATTCCTAGCGGGGGAGCAGTTCTTC.

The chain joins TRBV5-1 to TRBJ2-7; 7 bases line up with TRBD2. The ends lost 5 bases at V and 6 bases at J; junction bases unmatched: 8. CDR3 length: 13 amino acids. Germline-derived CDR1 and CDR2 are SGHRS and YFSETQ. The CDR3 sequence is CASRGRDPFEQYF. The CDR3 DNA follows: TGCGCCAGCAGAGGGAGGGACCCCTTCGAGCAGTACTTC.

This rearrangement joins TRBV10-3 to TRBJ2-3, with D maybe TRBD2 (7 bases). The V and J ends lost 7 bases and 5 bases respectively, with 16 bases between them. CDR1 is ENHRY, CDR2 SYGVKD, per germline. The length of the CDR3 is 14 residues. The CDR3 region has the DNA TGTGCCATCACGCGGGGGCTAGCAGGAGATACGCAGTATTTT. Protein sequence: CAITRGLAGDTQYF.

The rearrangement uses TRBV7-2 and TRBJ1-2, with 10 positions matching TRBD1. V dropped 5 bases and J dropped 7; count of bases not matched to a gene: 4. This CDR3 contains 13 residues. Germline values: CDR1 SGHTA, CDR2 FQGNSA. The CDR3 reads CASSSGTGVGYTF. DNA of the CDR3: TGTGCCAGCAGCAGCGGGACAGGGGTTGGCTACACCTTC.

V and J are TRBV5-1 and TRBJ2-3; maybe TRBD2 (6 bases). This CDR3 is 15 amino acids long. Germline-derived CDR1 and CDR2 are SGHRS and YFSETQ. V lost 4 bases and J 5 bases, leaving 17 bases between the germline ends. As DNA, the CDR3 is TGCGCCAGCAGCGCCGGGCGAACCGGGGGAGATACGCAGTATTTT. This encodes CASSAGRTGGDTQYF.

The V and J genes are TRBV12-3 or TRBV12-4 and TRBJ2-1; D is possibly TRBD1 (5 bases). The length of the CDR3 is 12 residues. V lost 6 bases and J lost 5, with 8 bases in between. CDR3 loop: CASRGLNNEQFF. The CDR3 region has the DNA TGTGCCAGCAGGGGGCTCAACAATGAGCAGTTCTTC.

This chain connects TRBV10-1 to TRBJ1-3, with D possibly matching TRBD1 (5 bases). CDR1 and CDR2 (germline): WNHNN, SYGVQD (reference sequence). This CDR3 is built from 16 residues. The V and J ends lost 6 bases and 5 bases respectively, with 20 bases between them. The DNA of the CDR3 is TGCGCCAGCAGGGGAGGACACGTCGGGTCTAGAAACACCATATATTTT. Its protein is CASRGGHVGSRNTIYF.

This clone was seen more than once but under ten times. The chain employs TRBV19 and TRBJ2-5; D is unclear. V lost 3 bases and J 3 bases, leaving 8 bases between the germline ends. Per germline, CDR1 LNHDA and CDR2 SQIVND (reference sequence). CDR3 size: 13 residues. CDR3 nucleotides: TGTGCCAGTAGTATCGACAAAAAAGAGACCCAGTACTTC. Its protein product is CASSIDKKETQYF.

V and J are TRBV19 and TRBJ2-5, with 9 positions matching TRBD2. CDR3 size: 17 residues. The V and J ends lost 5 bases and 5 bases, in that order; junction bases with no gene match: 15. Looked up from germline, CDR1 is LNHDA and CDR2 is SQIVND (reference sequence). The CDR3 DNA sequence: TGTGCCAGTAGTCCCCAAGGGCTGGCGGGGGGGAGGGAGACCCAGTACTTC. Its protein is CASSPQGLAGGRETQYF.

In DNA, the CDR3 is TGTGCCAGCAGTCCCTGGAGAACTGGAAACACCATATATTTT. Amino acids: CASSPWRTGNTIYF. The chain joins TRBV6-2 or TRBV6-3 to TRBJ1-3; D gene uncertain. The CDR3 spans 14 residues. Trimming removed 5 bases from V and 2 bases from J, with 10 bases in between. The V gene's germline CDR1 is MNHEY and CDR2 SVGEGT.

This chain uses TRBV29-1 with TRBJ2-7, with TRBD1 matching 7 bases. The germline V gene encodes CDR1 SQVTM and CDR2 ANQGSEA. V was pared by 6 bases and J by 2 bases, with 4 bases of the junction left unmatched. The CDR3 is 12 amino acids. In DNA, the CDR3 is TGCAGCGTAGACACAGGGGCCTACGAGCAGTACTTC. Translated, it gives CSVDTGAYEQYF.

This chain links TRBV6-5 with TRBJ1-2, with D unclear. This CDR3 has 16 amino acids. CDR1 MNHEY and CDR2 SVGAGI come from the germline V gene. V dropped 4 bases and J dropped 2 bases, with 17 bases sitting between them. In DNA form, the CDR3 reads TGTGCCAGCAGTTCCCGGACTTTCTCTTGGAACTATGGCTACACCTTC. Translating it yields CASSSRTFSWNYGYTF.